What follows are 22 T cell receptor beta chains derived from one specimen sequenced in a study of Ad26.COV2.S vaccination and SARS-CoV-2 variants. Assay: immunoSEQ multiplex PCR; the TCRdb copy retains only in-frame clones and omits some. Of fewer than 400,000 clones listed, approximately 91% are singletons. Specified treatment: roughly 19 received Ad26.COV2.S at low or high dose, single or two shots; 5 received placebo; per-sample allocation not given. Samples were taken on day 63 after the first vaccine or placebo injection. Source: peripheral blood, taken in a trial of Ad26.COV2.S vaccine versus placebo. The receptors shown here come from a person aged 18 to 65 who received the Ad26.COV2.S COVID-19 vaccine or a placebo.

V is TRBV30 and J is TRBJ1-3; D not certain. The V gene's germline CDR1 is GTSNPN and CDR2 SVGIG (reference sequence). V was clipped by 3 bases and J by 4 bases, with 13 bases between them. This CDR3 comprises 14 residues. In DNA form, the CDR3 reads TGTGCCTGGAGCGGCAGCTCCTTGGGAAACACCATATATTTT. Amino acid sequence: CAWSGSSLGNTIYF. Combining the CDR3 with reference TRBV30 and TRBJ1-3 gives the whole variable domain SQTIHQWPATLVQPVGSPLSLECTVEGTSNPNLYWYRQAAGRGLQLLFYSVGIGQISSEVPQNLSASRPQDRQFILSSKKLLLSDSGFYLCAWSGSSLGNTIYFGEGSWLTVV.

The chain uses TRBV30 and TRBJ2-3; D tentatively fits TRBD1 or TRBD2 (6 bases each). The ends were cut back, 2 bases at V and 4 bases at J, with 19 bases in the middle. This CDR3 region has 16 residues. The germline V gene encodes CDR1 GTSNPN and CDR2 SVGIG (reference sequence). The CDR3 reads CAWSSIGRRGADTQYF. In DNA form, the CDR3 reads TGTGCCTGGAGTTCAATCGGCAGGAGGGGGGCAGATACGCAGTATTTT.

This clone was observed a single time. The gene calls are TRBV27 and TRBJ1-6, with D unclear. Germline lookup yields CDR1 MNHEY and CDR2 SMNVEV (reference sequence). V dropped 2 bases and J dropped 7 bases, with 3 bases sitting between them. The CDR3 length is 12 residues. Here the CDR3 DNA reads TGTGCCAGCAGTTTACAGAATTCACCCCTCCACTTT. Encoded protein: CASSLQNSPLHF.

The gene calls are TRBV18 and TRBJ2-1; tentatively, D is TRBD2 (5 bases). The CDR3 has 15 residues. Germline CDR1 is KGHSH and CDR2 is LQKENI. Between the trimmed V and J ends, which lost 4 bases and 5 bases, there was a span of 15 bases. The DNA of the CDR3 is TGTGCCAGCTCACAAAGTTACGAGGGAGACAATGAGCAGTTCTTC. Protein sequence: CASSQSYEGDNEQFF.

The CDR3: CASRRPQGVGQPQHF. In DNA form, the CDR3 reads TGTGCCAGCAGGAGACCACAGGGCGTGGGGCAGCCCCAGCATTTT. This chain links TRBV28 with TRBJ1-5, with D possibly being TRBD1 (6 bases). V dropped 6 bases and J dropped 7 bases, with 19 bases sitting between them. The CDR3 has 15 amino acids. Per germline, CDR1 MDHEN and CDR2 SYDVKM.

The CDR3 nucleotides read TGTGCCAGCAGCCTCGCCCAGGGGCCCTACGAGCAGTACTTC. Its translation: CASSLAQGPYEQYF. The chain uses TRBV11-3 and TRBJ2-7; tentative D call: TRBD1 (6 bases). CDR3 length: 14 residues. Trimming left V 5 bases short and J 2 bases short, with 13 bases between. The V gene's germline CDR1 is SGHNT and CDR2 YENEEA.

The table lists this clone with a count of one. The gene calls are TRBV11-3 and TRBJ2-1; D is perhaps TRBD2 (6 bases). CDR1 is SGHNT and CDR2 is YENEEA in the germline V gene. The CDR3 extends over 13 amino acids. V shed 7 bases and J shed 8 bases, with 15 bases lying between them. Here the CDR3 reads CASTPGGADEQFF. CDR3 in DNA: TGTGCCAGCACCCCAGGAGGGGCGGATGAGCAGTTCTTC.

V gene TRBV5-1 combines with J gene TRBJ2-7; 8 bases fit TRBD2. Trimming at V came to 0 bases and at J to 2 bases, leaving 7 bases not matched to a gene. There are 16 residues in the CDR3. Germline assignment: CDR1 SGHRS and CDR2 YFSETQ. The CDR3 protein is CASSLGSGSTTYEQYF. The CDR3 coding sequence is TGCGCCAGCAGCTTGGGAAGCGGGAGTACGACCTACGAGCAGTACTTC.

The chain uses TRBV10-3 and TRBJ1-5; no firm D call. Trimming cost V 6 bases and J 4 bases, with 10 bases left between them. From germline, CDR1 is ENHRY and CDR2 SYGVKD. This CDR3 has 13 residues. CDR3 nucleotides: TGTGCCATCAGCGTGACAAATAATCAGCCCCAGCATTTT. This encodes CAISVTNNQPQHF.

V and J are TRBV27 and TRBJ2-3; 10 nucleotides line up with TRBD2. With 4 bases clipped from V and 3 bases from J, the junction kept 4 bases outside the gene matches. Germline CDR1 MNHEY, CDR2 SMNVEV (reference sequence). The CDR3 consists of 15 residues. The CDR3 region has the DNA TGTGCCAGCAGTTCCCTAGCGGGAGTAACAGATACGCAGTATTTT. Its translation: CASSSLAGVTDTQYF.

The chain combines TRBV5-5 with TRBJ1-3; D remains unclear. CDR1 is SGHKS, CDR2 YYEKEE, per germline (reference sequence). Trimming cost V 0 bases and J 4 bases, with 2 bases left between them. This CDR3 comprises 12 residues. The CDR3: CASSLEGNTIYF. Written as DNA, the CDR3 is TGTGCCAGCAGCTTGGAGGGAAACACCATATATTTT.

The chain links TRBV10-1 to TRBJ2-5; the match to TRBD2 covers 7 bases. Germline lookup yields CDR1 WNHNN and CDR2 SYGVQD (reference sequence). J lost 6 bases, V lost 8 bases, and 24 bases had no gene match. CDR3 length: 18 residues. CDR3 in DNA: TGCGCCAGCCTCCTCCCTCCGACGGCGGGGGTTGTGGAGAAGACCCAGTACTTC. Amino acids: CASLLPPTAGVVEKTQYF.

The chain recombines TRBV24-1 with TRBJ2-5; 9 nucleotides agree with TRBD1. Germline CDR1 KGHDR, CDR2 SFDVKD. The CDR3 contains 14 residues. The junction had 3 bases not matched to a gene; V was cut back by 7 bases and J by 1 base. CDR3 region: CATSLGQGQETQYF. For the CDR3, the DNA is TGTGCCACCAGCTTGGGACAGGGCCAAGAGACCCAGTACTTC.

The table lists this clone with a count of one. The chain couples TRBV10-3 to TRBJ2-2; D call uncertain. Germline assignment: CDR1 ENHRY and CDR2 SYGVKD. The CDR3 runs to 13 residues. The ends were cut back, 8 bases at V and 2 bases at J, with 9 bases in the middle. CDR3 protein: CAIGLTNTGELFF. CDR3 DNA: TGTGCCATCGGCTTAACTAACACCGGGGAGCTGTTTTTT.

The rearrangement joins TRBV28 to TRBJ1-1; D is unresolved. CDR1 and CDR2 from the germline V gene are MDHEN and SYDVKM. The CDR3 is 13 residues long. V was clipped by 2 bases and J by 11 bases, with 15 bases between them. The CDR3 nucleotides are TGTGCCAGCAGTTTAAAGTTTGGGCGGTCGGCTTTCTTT. Translating gives CASSLKFGRSAFF.

This chain joins TRBV7-2 and TRBJ2-7, with 7 bases identical to TRBD1. V was clipped by 3 bases and J by 0 bases; unmatched bases: 5. The length of the CDR3 is 15 residues. Germline V gene data show CDR1 as SGHTA and CDR2 as FQGNSA. CDR3 bases: TGTGCCAGCAGCTTGACAGGGACCCTCTCCTACGAGCAGTACTTC. It is translated as CASSLTGTLSYEQYF. Full variable domain (outside the CDR3, taken from reference TRBV7-2 and TRBJ2-7): GAGVSQSPSNKVTEKGKDVELRCDPISGHTALYWYRQSLGQGLEFLIYFQGNSAPDKSGLPSDRFSAERTGGSVSTLTIQRTQQEDSAVYLCASSLTGTLSYEQYFGPGTRLTVT.

This clone was seen once. The chain employs TRBV5-8 and TRBJ2-7; D tentatively fits TRBD1 or TRBD2 (5 bases each). Trimming took off 4 bases at V and 1 base at J, with 15 bases between the two ends. Germline values: CDR1 SGHTS, CDR2 YDEGEE. The CDR3 totals 15 residues. The CDR3 here is CASSRDVPQSYEQYF. CDR3 DNA: TGTGCCAGCAGCCGGGACGTACCACAATCCTACGAGCAGTACTTC.

The chain couples TRBV12-3 or TRBV12-4 to TRBJ1-6; TRBD1 is a possible D gene (5 bases). This CDR3 comprises 13 residues. The V end was cut by 1 base, the J end by 14 bases, with 12 bases between. In nucleotides, the CDR3 is TGTGCCAGCAGTTTAGACAGGTTTTTCACCCTCCACTTT. The encoded protein is CASSLDRFFTLHF.

This chain uses TRBV11-3 with TRBJ1-1, with no clear D. The V gene lost 0 bases and the J gene lost 5 bases, with 10 bases spanning the gap. This CDR3 comprises 14 residues. Germline V gene data show CDR1 as SGHNT and CDR2 as YENEEA. The CDR3 loop is CASSLDRGGTEAFF. In DNA, the CDR3 is TGTGCCAGCAGCTTAGATCGGGGAGGGACTGAAGCTTTCTTT. Using reference TRBV11-3 and TRBJ1-1 for the parts outside the CDR3, the full variable domain is EAGVVQSPRYKIIEKKQPVAFWCNPISGHNTLYWYLQNLGQGPELLIRYENEEAVDDSQLPKDRFSAERLKGVDSTLKIQPAELGDSAVYLCASSLDRGGTEAFFGQGTRLTVV.

The chain uses TRBV19 and TRBJ2-3, with D unresolved. Between the trimmed V and J ends, which lost 9 bases and 4 bases, there was a span of 5 bases. The germline V gene has CDR1 LNHDA and CDR2 SQIVND (reference sequence). This CDR3 has 10 residues. DNA for the CDR3: TGTGCCAGGTATGCAGATACGCAGTATTTT. The encoded protein is CARYADTQYF.

This sequence joins TRBV5-1 and TRBJ1-1; D uncertain. The CDR3 sequence is 15 residues long. The V end was cut by 0 bases, the J end by 6 bases, with 15 bases between. Germline V gene data show CDR1 as SGHRS and CDR2 as YFSETQ. In DNA form, the CDR3 reads TGCGCCAGCAGCTTGGAATCGTGGGGTGTAGCTGAAGCTTTCTTT. Translated, it gives CASSLESWGVAEAFF. The variable domain in full, with the rest retrieved from reference TRBV5-1 and TRBJ1-1, is KAGVTQTPRYLIKTRGQQVTLSCSPISGHRSVSWYQQTPGQGLQFLFEYFSETQRNKGNFPGRFSGRQFSNSRSEMNVSTLELGDSALYLCASSLESWGVAEAFFGQGTRLTVV.

The V gene is TRBV4-1, the J gene TRBJ2-1, with a tentative D call TRBD1 (6 bases). CDR3 length equals 16 residues. Germline CDR1 and CDR2: MGHRA and YSYEKL. V was cut by 2 bases and J by 3 bases, with 14 bases left in between. The CDR3 region has the DNA TGCGCCAGCAGCCAACCCTTCCGGGACAACTACAATGAGCAGTTCTTC. It translates to CASSQPFRDNYNEQFF.